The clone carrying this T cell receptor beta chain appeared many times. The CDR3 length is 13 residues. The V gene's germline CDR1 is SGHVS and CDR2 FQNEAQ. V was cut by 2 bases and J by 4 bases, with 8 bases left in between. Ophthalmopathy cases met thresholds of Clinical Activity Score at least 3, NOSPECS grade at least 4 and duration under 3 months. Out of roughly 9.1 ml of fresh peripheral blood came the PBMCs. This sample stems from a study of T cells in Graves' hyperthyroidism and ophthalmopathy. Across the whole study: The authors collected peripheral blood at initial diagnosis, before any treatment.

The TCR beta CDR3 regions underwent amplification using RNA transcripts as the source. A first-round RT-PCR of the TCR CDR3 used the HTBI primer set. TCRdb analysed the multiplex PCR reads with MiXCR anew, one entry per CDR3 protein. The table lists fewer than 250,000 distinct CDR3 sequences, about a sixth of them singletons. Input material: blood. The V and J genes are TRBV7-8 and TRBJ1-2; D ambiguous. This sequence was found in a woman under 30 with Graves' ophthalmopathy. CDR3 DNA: TGTGCCAGCAGCTTATTAGGTCTCTATGGCTACACCTTC. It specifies CASSLLGLYGYTF.